This T cell receptor beta chain is from a study of blood T cells in healthy people across ages (dated by TCRdb to about 2015). Notes on the research overall: In model experiments, roughly one uniquely barcoded TCR beta cDNA molecule per two T cells was captured by template switching. Age-related changes in TCR beta repertoire diversity were measured in the study by deep sequencing normalized with unique cDNA molecular identifiers. The donors were split into four age groups: young (average 16 years), middle-aged (39), aged (over 55) and long-lived (roughly 88). To avoid experimental bias, donors of different ages were spread randomly across the sequencing lanes. The study analyzed two additional independent replicas of 1 million unique cDNA reads from the same blood draw for two donors, one aged 18 to 30 and one aged 80 or older. Broader findings and caveats from the paper: Because profiling used bulk unsorted PBMCs, naive and antigen-experienced compartments could not be compared conclusively. Compared with the aged group, the long-lived group had more naive CD4+ T cells, fewer expanded clones and increased TCR diversity, a pattern suggesting age selection. As age increased, observed TCR beta diversity per million T cells dropped in a roughly linear way, and a significant reduction was already evident by age about 40. Total diversity estimates from one million sequenced T cells were considered lower bounds and underestimates. The percentage of naive T cells measured by flow cytometry correlated strongly with observed TCR beta diversity. Because the CMV infection status of the donors was unknown, age-related changes in expanded clonotypes may potentially have been confounded.

The library came from 5' RACE. A second PCR of roughly 7 to 11 cycles was performed with a sample-barcoded 5' primer and a J-beta primer mix. A unique molecular identifier was introduced onto each TCR beta cDNA molecule by a template-switch 5' adaptor carrying 12 random nucleotides. At least 2.5 million CDR3-containing paired-end reads were obtained from each sample. The Mint cDNA synthesis kit, primed by a TRBC-specific oligonucleotide, was used to synthesize first-strand cDNA from all RNA. Following uracil-DNA glycosylase treatment, all cDNA underwent a first 18-cycle PCR with the universal primers M1SS and BC2_uni_R. In the authors' own workflow: Each sample was normalized by randomly selecting 1 million high-quality reads, each carrying a distinct molecular identifier. Reads with shared molecular identifiers were discarded instead of being binned into consensus sequences. MiTCR, with a Q25 quality threshold and the strictest error-elimination algorithm, was used for CDR3 identification, clonotype clustering and error correction. A nonparametric unseen species model using Euler transformation provided a lower-bound estimate of total TCR beta diversity. The public reads were run again by TCRdb, first through fastp at Q25 and then through MiXCR, and only productive beta chains were kept. Each entry merges the rows of one CDR3 protein and shows their most common DNA and genes. In this record, the V and J calls reflect TCRdb's handling and not the investigators' own analysis. The sample has around 2 million distinct CDR3 sequences on record, around 40% of them singletons. Roughly 23% of the sample belongs to the ten largest clones.

Concerning this clonotype itself: Its antigen remains undetermined. No per-base quality is available; no much larger clone lies one base away.

The approximately 39 donors, aged about 6 to 95 years, were systemically healthy Caucasian individuals from Russia. Each donor gave around 9.8 milliliters of peripheral blood, collected into EDTA-treated Vacutainer tubes. Ficoll-Paque density-gradient centrifugation was used to isolate PBMCs, with at least 7 million obtained per sample. Trizol reagent was used to extract total RNA from the PBMCs, yielding at least 5 micrograms per sample. Naive CD45RAhigh/CD27high T cell percentages were measured by flow cytometry on a PBMC aliquot from every donor. Relative to germline, V is 6 bases shorter and J is 5 bases shorter, with 23 bases between their ends. CDR1 MNHEY and CDR2 SVGEGT are derived from the germline V gene. The CDR3 contains 16 residues, cysteine and phenylalanine counted. CDR3 DNA only is kept here, 48 bases in frame from base 1.

This chain joins TRBV6-2 or TRBV6-3 to TRBJ2-7, with a tentative D call of TRBD1 or TRBD2, each matching 5 bases. The receptor's source is a human donor in good health. The sequencing sample was made of blood. The nucleotide sequence is given as TGTGCCAGCAGCAAAACGCCGGGACGTCGGCTCCACGAGCAGTACTTC. Its protein product is CASSKTPGRRLHEQYF.